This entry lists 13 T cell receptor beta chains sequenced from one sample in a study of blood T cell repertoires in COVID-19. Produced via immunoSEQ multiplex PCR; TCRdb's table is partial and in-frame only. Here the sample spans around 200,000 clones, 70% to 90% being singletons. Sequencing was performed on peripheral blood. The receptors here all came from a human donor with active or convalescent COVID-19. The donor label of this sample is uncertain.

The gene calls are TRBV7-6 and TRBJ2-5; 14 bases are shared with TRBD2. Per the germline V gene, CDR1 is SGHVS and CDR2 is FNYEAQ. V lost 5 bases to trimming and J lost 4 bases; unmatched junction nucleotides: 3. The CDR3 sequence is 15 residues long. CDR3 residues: CASSPGLAGAETQYF. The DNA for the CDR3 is TGTGCCAGCAGCCCGGGACTAGCGGGAGCAGAGACCCAGTACTTC.

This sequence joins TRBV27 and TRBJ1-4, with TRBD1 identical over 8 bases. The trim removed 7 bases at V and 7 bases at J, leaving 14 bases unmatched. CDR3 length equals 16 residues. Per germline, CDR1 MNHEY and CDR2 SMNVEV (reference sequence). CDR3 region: CASTLRGRDLGEKLFF. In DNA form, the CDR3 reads TGTGCCAGCACTCTCAGGGGGCGAGACTTGGGTGAAAAACTGTTTTTT.

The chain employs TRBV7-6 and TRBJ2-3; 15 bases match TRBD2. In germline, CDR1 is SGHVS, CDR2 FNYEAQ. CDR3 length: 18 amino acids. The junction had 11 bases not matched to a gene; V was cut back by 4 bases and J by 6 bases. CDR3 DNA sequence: TGTGCCAGCAGCTCTCCGGGACTAGCGGGAGGCGGTTTTGATACGCAGTATTTT. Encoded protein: CASSSPGLAGGGFDTQYF.

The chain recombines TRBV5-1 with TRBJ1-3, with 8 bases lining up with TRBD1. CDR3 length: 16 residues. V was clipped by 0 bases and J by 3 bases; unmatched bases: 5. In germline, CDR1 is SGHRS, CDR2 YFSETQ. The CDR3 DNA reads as TGCGCCAGCAGCTTGGGGACAGGGAGAAATGGAAACACCATATATTTT. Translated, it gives CASSLGTGRNGNTIYF. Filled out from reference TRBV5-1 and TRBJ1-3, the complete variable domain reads KAGVTQTPRYLIKTRGQQVTLSCSPISGHRSVSWYQQTPGQGLQFLFEYFSETQRNKGNFPGRFSGRQFSNSRSEMNVSTLELGDSALYLCASSLGTGRNGNTIYFGEGSWLTVV.

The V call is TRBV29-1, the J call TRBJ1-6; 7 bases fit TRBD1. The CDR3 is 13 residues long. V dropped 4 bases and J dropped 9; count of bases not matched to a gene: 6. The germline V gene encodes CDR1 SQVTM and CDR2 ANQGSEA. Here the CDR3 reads CSVVEGAGSPLHF. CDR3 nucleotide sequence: TGCAGCGTTGTAGAGGGGGCCGGTTCACCCCTCCACTTT. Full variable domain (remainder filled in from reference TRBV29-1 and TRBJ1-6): SAVISQKPSRDICQRGTSLTIQCQVDSQVTMMFWYRQQPGQSLTLIATANQGSEATYESGFVIDKFPISRPNLTFSTLTVSNMSPEDSSIYLCSVVEGAGSPLHFGNGTRLTVT.

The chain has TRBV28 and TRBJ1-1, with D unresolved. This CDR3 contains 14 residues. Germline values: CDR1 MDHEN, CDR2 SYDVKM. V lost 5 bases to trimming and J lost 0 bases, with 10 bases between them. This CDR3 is CASSQYPMNTEAFF. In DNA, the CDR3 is TGTGCCAGCAGTCAGTACCCCATGAACACTGAAGCTTTCTTT. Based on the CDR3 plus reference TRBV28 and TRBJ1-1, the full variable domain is DVKVTQSSRYLVKRTGEKVFLECVQDMDHENMFWYRQDPGLGLRLIYFSYDVKMKEKGDIPEGYSVSREKKERFSLILESASTNQTSMYLCASSQYPMNTEAFFGQGTRLTVV.

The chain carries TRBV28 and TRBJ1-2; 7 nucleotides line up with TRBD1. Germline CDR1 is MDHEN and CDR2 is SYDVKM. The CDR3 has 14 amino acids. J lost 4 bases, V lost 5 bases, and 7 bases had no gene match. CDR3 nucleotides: TGTGCCAGCAGTCCGGGACAGAGGCTCTATGGCTACACCTTC. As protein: CASSPGQRLYGYTF.

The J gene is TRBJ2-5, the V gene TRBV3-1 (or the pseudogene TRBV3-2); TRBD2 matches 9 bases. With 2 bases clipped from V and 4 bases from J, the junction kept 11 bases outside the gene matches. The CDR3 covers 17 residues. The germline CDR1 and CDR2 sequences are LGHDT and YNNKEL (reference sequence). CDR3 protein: CASSQKAGGRLVETQYF. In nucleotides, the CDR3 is TGTGCCAGCAGCCAAAAGGCGGGGGGGCGATTGGTAGAGACCCAGTACTTC.

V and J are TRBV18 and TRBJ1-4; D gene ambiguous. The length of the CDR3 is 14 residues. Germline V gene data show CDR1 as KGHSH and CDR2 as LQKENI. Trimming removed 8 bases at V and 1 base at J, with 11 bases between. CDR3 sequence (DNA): TGTGCCAGCGCCCGAAGTAGAACTAATGAAAAACTGTTTTTT. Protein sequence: CASARSRTNEKLFF.

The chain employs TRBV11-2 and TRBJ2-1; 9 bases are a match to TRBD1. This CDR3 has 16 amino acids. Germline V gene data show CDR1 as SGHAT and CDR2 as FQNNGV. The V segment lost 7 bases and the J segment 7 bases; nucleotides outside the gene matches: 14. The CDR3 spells CASTWGTGMASNEQFF. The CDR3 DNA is TGTGCCAGCACCTGGGGGACAGGGATGGCTTCAAATGAGCAGTTCTTC.

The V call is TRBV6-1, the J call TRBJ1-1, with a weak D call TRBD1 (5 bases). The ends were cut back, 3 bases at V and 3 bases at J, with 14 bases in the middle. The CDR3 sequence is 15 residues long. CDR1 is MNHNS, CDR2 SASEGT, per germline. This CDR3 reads CASSEIGGTDTEAFF. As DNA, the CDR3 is TGTGCCAGCAGTGAGATTGGGGGGACGGACACTGAAGCTTTCTTT.

The DNA of the CDR3 is TGTGCCACTCGAGGGACTAGCGGCCCCACAGATACGCAGTATTTT. It yields the protein CATRGTSGPTDTQYF. The V and J genes are TRBV24-1 and TRBJ2-3; 11 bases are a match to TRBD2. Germline-derived CDR1 and CDR2 are KGHDR and SFDVKD. This CDR3 region has 15 residues. J lost 2 bases, V lost 10 bases, and 7 bases had no gene match.

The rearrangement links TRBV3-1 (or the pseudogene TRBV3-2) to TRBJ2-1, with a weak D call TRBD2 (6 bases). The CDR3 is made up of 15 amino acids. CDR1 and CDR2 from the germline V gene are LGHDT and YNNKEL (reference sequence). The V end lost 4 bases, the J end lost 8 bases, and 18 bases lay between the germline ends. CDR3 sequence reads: CASSLSRDFGDEQFF. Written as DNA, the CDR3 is TGTGCCAGCAGCCTAAGCCGGGACTTTGGGGATGAGCAGTTCTTC.